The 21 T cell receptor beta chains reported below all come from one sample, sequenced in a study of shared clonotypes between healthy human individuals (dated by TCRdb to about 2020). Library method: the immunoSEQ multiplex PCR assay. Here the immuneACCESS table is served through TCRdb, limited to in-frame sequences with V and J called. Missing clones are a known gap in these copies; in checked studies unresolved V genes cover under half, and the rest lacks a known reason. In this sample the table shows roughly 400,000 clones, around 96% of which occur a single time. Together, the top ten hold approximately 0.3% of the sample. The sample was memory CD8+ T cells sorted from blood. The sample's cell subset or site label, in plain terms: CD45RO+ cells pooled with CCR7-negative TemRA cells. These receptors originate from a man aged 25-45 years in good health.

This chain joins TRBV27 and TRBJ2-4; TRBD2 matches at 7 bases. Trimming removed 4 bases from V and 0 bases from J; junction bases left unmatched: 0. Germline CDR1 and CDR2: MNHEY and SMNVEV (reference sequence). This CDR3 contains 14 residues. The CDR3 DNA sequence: TGTGCCAGCAGTTCGGGGGGAGCCAAAAACATTCAGTACTTC. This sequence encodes CASSSGGAKNIQYF.

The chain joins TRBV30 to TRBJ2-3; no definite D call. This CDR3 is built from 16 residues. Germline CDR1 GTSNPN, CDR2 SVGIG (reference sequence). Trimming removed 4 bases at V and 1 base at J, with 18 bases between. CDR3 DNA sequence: TGTGCCTGGAACACCCCTCCCAGAAGCGGCACAGATACGCAGTATTTT. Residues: CAWNTPPRSGTDTQYF.

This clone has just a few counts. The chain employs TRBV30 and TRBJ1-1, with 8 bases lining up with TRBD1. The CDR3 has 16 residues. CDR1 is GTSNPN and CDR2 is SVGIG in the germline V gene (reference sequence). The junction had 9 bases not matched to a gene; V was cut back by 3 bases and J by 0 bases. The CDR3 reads CAWSHRTGRMNTEAFF. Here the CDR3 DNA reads TGTGCCTGGAGCCACAGGACAGGGCGCATGAACACTGAAGCTTTCTTT.

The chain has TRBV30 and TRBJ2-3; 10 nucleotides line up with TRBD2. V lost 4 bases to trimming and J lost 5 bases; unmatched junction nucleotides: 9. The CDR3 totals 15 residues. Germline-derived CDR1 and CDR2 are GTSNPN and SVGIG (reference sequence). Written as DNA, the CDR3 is TGTGCCTGGACCCCTAGCGGGAGTTATGGAGATACGCAGTATTTT. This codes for CAWTPSGSYGDTQYF.

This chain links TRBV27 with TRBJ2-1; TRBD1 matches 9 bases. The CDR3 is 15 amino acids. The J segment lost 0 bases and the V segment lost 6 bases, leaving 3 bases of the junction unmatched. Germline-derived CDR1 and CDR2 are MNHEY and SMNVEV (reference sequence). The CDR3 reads CASRAGQGSYNEQFF. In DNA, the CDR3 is TGTGCCAGCAGAGCGGGACAGGGCTCCTACAATGAGCAGTTCTTC.

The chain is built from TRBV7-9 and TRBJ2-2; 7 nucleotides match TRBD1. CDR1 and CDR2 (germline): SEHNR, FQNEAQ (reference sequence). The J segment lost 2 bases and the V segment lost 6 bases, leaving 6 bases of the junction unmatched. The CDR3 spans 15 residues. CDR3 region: CASSQDRVNTGELFF. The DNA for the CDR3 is TGTGCCAGCAGTCAAGACAGGGTCAACACCGGGGAGCTGTTTTTT.

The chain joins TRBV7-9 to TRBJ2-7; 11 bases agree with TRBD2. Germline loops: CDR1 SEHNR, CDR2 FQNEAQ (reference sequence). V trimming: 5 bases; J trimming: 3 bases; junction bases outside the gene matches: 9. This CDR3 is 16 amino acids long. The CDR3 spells CASSRRGGLAVYEQYF. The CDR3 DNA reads TGTGCCAGCAGCCGGCGGGGGGGACTAGCGGTCTACGAGCAGTACTTC.

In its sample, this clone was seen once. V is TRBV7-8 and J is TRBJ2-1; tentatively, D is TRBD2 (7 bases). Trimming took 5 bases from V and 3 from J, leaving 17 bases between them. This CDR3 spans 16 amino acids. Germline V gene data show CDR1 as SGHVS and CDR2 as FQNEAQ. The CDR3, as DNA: TGTGCCAGCAGCGCCATAAGGGGGGGAGACTACAATGAGCAGTTCTTC. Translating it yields CASSAIRGGDYNEQFF.

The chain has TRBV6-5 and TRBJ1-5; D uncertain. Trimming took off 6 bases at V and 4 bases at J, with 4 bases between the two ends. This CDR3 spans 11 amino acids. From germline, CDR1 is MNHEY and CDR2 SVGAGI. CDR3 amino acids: CASRTNQPQHF. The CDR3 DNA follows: TGTGCCAGCAGGACAAATCAGCCCCAGCATTTT.

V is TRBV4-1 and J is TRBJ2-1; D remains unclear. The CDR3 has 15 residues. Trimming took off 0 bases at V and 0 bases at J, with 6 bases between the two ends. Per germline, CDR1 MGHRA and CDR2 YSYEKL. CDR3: CASSQEGSSYNEQFF. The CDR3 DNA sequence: TGCGCCAGCAGCCAAGAAGGTAGCTCCTACAATGAGCAGTTCTTC.

The CDR3 DNA is TGTGCCAGCAGCCCCTTTGGTGGACAGGGGGCAGATACGCAGTATTTT. It yields the protein CASSPFGGQGADTQYF. V is TRBV4-2 and J is TRBJ2-3; 10 nucleotides align to TRBD1. This CDR3 region has 16 residues. With V trimmed by 4 bases and J by 4 bases, 8 bases remained unmatched. The germline V gene encodes CDR1 LGHNA and CDR2 YNFKEQ.

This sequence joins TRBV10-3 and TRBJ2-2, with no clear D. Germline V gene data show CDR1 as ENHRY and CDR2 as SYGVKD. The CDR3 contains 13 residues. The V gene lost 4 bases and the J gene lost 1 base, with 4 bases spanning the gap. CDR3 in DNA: TGTGCCATCAGTGCAGGGAACACCGGGGAGCTGTTTTTT. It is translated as CAISAGNTGELFF.

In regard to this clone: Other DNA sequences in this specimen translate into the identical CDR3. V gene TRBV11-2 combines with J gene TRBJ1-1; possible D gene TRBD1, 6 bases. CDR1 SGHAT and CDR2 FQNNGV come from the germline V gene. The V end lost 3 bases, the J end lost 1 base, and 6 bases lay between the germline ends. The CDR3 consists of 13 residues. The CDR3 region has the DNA TGTGCCAGCAGCTTCAGGGGGAACACTGAAGCTTTCTTT. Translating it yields CASSFRGNTEAFF.

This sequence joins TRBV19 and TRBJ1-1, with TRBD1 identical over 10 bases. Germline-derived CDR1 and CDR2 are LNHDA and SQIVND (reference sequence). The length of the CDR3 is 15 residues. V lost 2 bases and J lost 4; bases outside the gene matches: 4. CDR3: CASSISRTGGTEAFF. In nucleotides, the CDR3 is TGTGCCAGTAGTATAAGTCGGACAGGGGGCACTGAAGCTTTCTTT.

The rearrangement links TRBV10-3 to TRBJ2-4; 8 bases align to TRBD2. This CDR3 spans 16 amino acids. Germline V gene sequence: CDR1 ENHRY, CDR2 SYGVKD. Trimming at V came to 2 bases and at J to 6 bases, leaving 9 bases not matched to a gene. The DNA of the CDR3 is TGTGCCATCAGTGAGAAGAAGGGACTAGTCTCAAACATTCAGTACTTC. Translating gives CAISEKKGLVSNIQYF.

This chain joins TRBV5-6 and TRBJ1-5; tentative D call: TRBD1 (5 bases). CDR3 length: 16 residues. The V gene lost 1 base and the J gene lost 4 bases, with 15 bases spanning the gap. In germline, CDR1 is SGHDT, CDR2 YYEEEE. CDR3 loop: CASSLSRGVGNQPQHF. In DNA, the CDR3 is TGTGCCAGCAGCTTGAGTCGGGGGGTCGGTAATCAGCCCCAGCATTTT.

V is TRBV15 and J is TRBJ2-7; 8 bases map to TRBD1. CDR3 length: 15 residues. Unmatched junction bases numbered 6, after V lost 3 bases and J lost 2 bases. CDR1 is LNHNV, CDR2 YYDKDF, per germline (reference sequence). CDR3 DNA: TGTGCCACCAGCAGTATACAGGGGGACACCTACGAGCAGTACTTC. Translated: CATSSIQGDTYEQYF.

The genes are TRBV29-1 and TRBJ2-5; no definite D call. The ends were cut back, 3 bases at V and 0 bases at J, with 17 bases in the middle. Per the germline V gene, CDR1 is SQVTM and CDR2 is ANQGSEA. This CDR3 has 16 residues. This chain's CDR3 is CSVDNIDRPYQETQYF. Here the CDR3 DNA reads TGCAGCGTTGACAATATTGATCGTCCGTACCAAGAGACCCAGTACTTC.

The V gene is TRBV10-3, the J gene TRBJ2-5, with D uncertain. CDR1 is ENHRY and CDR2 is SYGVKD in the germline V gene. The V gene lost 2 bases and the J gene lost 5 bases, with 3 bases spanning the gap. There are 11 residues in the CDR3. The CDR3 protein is CAISEGETQYF. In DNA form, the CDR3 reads TGTGCCATCAGTGAGGGGGAGACCCAGTACTTC.

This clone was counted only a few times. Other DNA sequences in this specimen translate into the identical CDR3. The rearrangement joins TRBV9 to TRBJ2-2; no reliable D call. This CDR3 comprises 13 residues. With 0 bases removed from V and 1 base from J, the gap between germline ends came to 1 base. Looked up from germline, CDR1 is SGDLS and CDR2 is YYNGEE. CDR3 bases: TGTGCCAGCAGCGTAGGGAACACCGGGGAGCTGTTTTTT. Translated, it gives CASSVGNTGELFF.

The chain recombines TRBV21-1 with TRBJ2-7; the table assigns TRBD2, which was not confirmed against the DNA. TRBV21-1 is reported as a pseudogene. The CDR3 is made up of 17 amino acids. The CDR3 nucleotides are TGTGCCAGCAGCAAAGAGATCTGGACTAGCGTGGGATACGAGCAGTACTTC. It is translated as CASSKEIWTSVGYEQYF.